This T cell receptor (beta chain) originates from a study of blood T cell repertoires in COVID-19. Looking at the study overall: COVID-19 samples collected from the United States, Italy and Spain covered acute and convalescent phases. T cells, B-cell-depleted T cells, or PBMCs supplied cDNA or gDNA.

Assay used: immunoSEQ multiplex PCR; TCRdb lists only in-frame clones, some missing. The data hold roughly 300,000 clones, with roughly nine tenths observed a single time. In germline, CDR1 is MNHEY, CDR2 SVGAGI. V gave up 8 bases and J gave up 6 bases; unmatched junction bases: 7. This CDR3 region has 14 residues. This sequence originates from a woman younger than 45 with COVID-19, enrolled during active disease. V and J are TRBV6-5 and TRBJ2-3, with 11 bases fitting TRBD2. What was sequenced was peripheral blood. The CDR3 DNA reads as TGTGCCAGCGCGGGACTAGCGGTCCCGGATACGCAGTATTTT. Its translation is CASAGLAVPDTQYF.